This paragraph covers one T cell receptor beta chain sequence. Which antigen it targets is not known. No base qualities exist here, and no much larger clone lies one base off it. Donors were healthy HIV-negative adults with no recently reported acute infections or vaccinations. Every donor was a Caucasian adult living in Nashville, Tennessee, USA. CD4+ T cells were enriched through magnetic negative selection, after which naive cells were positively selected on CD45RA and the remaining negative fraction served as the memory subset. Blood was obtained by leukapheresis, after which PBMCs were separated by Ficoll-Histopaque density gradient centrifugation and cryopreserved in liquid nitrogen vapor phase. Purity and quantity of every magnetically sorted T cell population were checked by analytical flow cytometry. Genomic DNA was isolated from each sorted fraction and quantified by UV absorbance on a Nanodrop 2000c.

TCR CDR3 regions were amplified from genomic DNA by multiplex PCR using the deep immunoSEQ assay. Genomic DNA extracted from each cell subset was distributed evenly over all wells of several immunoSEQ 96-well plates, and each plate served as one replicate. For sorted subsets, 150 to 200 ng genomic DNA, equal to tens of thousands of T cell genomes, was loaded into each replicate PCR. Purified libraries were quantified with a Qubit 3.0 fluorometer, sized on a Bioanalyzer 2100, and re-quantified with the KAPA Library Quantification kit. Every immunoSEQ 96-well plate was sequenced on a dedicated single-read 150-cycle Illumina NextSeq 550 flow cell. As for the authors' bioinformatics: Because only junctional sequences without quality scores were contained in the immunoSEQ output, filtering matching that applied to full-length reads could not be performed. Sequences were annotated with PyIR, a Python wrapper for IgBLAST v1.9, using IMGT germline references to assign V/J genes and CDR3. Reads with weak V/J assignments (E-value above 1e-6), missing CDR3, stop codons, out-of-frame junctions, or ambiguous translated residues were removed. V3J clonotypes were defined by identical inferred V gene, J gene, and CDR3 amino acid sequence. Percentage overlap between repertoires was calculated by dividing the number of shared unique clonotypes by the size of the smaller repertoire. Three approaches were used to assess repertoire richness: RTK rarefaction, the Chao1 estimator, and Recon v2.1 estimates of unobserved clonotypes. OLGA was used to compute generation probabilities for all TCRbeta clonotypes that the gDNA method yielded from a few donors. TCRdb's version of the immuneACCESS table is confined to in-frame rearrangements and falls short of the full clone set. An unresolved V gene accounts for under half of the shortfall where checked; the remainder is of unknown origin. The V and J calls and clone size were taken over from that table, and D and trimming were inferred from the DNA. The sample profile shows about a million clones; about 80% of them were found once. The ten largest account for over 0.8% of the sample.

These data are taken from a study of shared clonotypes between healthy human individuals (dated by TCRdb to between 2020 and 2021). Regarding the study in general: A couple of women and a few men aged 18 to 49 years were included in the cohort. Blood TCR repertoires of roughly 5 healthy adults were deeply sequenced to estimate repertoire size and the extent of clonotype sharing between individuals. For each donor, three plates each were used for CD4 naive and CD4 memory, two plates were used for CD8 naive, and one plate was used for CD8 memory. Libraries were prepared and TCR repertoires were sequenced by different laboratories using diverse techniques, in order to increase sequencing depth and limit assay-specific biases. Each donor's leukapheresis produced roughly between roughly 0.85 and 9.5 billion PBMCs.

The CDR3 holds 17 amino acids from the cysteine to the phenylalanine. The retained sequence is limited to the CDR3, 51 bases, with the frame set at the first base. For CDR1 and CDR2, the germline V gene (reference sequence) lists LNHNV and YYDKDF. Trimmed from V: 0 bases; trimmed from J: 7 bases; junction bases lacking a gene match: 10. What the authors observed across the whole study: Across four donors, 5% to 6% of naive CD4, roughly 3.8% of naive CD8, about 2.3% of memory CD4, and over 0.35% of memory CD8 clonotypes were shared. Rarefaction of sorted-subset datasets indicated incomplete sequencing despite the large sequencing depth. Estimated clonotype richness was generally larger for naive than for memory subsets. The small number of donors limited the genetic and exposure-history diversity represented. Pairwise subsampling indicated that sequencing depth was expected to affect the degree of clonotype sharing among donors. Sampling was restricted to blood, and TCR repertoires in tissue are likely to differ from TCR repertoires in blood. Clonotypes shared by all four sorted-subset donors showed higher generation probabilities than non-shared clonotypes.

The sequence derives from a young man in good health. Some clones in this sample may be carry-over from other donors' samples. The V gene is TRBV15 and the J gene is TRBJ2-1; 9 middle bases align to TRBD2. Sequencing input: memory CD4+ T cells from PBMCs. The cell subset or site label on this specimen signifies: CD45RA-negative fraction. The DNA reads TGTGCCACCAGCAGAGATCCCCCTGGGACTAGCTGGAATGAGCAGTTCTTC. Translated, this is CATSRDPPGTSWNEQFF.